This T cell receptor beta chain stems from a study of cytomegalovirus exposure and HLA in healthy donors. For this clone: Its specificity is not known.

It was with 60 Vbeta and 13 Jbeta primers that the PCR ran. Method: immunoSEQ multiplex PCR; TCRdb's copy keeps in-frame clones and lacks some. The sample records 100,000 to 150,000 clones, over 75% being singletons. Overall study results and limits: V- and J-gene trimming of TCR beta was linked (in a later analysis) to a missense DCLRE1C variant. Later analysis showed most CMV-associated TCR beta chains appearing HLA-restricted. An analysis was carried out later, and it reportedly showed fewer N-insertions in an Asian-associated ancestry cluster than the approximately 670-donor mean. Earlier results showed most TCR beta V segments being productive about 87% or about 30% of the time.

The source material was PBMCs. This clonotype originated in a boy aged 5-17 years in good health and CMV-seronegative.

CDR3 DNA sequence: TGTGCCACCAGCACCGGGGACAGACATCAGCCCCAGCATTTT. Translating gives CATSTGDRHQPQHF. This chain joins TRBV15 and TRBJ1-5; TRBD1 agrees at 7 bases. Germline CDR1 is LNHNV and CDR2 is YYDKDF (reference sequence). The CDR3 is 14 residues long. After removal of 4 bases from V and 5 bases from J, the junction contained 5 bases not matched to a gene.